This T cell receptor (beta chain) is drawn from a study of blood T cell repertoires in COVID-19. Using immunoSEQ multiplex PCR, the repertoire was profiled, and TCRdb retains in-frame clones only, with some absent. The table has about 170,000 clones, about 90% seen once. Trimming removed 4 bases at V and 7 bases at J, with 13 bases between. Germline V CDR1 and CDR2: SEHNR, FQNEAQ (reference sequence). The CDR3 spans 13 residues. The TCR comes from a man aged 30 to 45 with COVID-19, enrolled during active disease. The sequenced sample was peripheral blood. V and J are TRBV7-9 and TRBJ1-1; tentative D call: TRBD1 (5 bases). CDR3 sequence: CASSSNWGSEAFF. DNA of the CDR3: TGTGCCAGCAGCTCCAACTGGGGCAGTGAAGCTTTCTTT.